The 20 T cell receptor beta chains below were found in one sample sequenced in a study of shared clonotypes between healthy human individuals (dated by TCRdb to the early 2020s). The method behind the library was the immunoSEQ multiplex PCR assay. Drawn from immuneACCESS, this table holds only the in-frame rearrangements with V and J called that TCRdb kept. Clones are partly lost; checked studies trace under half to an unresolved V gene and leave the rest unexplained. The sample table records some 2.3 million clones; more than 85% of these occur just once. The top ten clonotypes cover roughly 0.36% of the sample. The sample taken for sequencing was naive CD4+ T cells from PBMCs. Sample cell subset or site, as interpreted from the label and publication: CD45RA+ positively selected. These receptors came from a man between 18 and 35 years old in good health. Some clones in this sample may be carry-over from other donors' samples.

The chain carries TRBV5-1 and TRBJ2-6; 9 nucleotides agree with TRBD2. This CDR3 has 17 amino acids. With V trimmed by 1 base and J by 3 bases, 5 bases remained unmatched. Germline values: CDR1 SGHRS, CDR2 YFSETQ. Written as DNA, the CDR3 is TGCGCCAGCAGCTTGTTCGCGGGAGGGGATGGGGCCAACGTCCTGACTTTC. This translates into CASSLFAGGDGANVLTF.

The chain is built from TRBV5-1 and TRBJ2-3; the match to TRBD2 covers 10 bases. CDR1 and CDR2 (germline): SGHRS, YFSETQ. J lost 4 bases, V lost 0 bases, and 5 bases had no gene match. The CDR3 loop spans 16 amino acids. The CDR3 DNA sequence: TGCGCCAGCAGCTTGGGGGTAGCGGGAGGAGCAGATACGCAGTATTTT. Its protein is CASSLGVAGGADTQYF.

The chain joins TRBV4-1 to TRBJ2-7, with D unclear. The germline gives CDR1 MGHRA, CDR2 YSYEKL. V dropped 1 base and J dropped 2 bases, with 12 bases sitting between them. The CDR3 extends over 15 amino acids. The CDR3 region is CASSQVWRRAYEQYF. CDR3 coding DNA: TGCGCCAGCAGCCAAGTCTGGAGAAGGGCCTACGAGCAGTACTTC.

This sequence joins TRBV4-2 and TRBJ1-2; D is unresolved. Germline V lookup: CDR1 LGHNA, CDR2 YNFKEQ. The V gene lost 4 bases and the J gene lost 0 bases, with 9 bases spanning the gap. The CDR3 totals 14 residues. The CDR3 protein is CASSLETSNYGYTF. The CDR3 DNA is TGTGCCAGCAGCCTAGAGACTTCTAACTATGGCTACACCTTC.

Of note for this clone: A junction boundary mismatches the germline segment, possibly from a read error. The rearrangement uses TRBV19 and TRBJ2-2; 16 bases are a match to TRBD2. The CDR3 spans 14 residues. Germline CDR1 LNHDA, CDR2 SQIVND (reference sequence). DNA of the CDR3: TGTGCCAGTAGGGGGACTAGCGGGAGGGCCTGGTTGCTTTTT. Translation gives CASRGTSGRAWLLF.

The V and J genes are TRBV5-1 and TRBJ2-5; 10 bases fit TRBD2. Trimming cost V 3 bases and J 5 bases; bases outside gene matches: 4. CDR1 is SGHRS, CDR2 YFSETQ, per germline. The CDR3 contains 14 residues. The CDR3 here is CASSWQAGGETQYF. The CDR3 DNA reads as TGCGCCAGCAGCTGGCAAGCGGGAGGGGAGACCCAGTACTTC.

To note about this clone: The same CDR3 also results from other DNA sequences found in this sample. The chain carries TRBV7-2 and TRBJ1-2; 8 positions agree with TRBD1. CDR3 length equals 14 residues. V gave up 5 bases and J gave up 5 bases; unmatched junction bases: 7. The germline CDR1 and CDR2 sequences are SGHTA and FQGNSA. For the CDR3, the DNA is TGTGCCAGCAGCCCTCGACAGGGGAGTTATGGCTACACCTTC. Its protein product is CASSPRQGSYGYTF.

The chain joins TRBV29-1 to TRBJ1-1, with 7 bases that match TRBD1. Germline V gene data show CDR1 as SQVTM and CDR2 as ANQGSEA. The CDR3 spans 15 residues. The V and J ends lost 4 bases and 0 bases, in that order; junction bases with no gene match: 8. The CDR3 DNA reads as TGCAGCGTTGTAGGACAGGTTTGGATGAACACTGAAGCTTTCTTT. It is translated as CSVVGQVWMNTEAFF.

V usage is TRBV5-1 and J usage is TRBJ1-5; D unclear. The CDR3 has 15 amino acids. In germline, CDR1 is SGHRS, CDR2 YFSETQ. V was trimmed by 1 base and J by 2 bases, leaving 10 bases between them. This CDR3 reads CASSLYGRGNQPQHF. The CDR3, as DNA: TGCGCCAGCAGCTTGTATGGTAGGGGCAATCAGCCCCAGCATTTT.

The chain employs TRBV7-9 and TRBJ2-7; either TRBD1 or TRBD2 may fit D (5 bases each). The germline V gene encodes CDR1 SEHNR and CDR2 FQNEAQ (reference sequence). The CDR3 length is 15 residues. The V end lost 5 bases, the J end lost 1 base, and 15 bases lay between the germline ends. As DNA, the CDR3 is TGTGCCAGCAGCCCGGTCCGGGACGGGTCCTACGAGCAGTACTTC. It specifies CASSPVRDGSYEQYF. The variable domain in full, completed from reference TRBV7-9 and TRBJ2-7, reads DTGVSQNPRHKITKRGQNVTFRCDPISEHNRLYWYRQTLGQGPEFLTYFQNEAQLEKSRLLSDRFSAERPKGSFSTLEIQRTEQGDSAMYLCASSPVRDGSYEQYFGPGTRLTVT.

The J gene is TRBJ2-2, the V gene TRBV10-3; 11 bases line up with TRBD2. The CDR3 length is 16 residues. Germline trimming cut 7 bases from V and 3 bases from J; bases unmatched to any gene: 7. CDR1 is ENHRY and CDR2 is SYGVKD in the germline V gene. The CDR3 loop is CAITQLAGEHTGELFF. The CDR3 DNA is TGTGCCATCACACAACTAGCGGGAGAGCACACCGGGGAGCTGTTTTTT.

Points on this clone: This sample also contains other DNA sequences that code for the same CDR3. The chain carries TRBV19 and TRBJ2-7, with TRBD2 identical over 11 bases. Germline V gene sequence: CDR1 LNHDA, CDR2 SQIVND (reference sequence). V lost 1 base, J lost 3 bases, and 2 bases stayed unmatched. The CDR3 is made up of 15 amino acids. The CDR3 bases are TGTGCCAGTAGTATAGGAACTAGCGGGAGCTACGAGCAGTACTTC. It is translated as CASSIGTSGSYEQYF.

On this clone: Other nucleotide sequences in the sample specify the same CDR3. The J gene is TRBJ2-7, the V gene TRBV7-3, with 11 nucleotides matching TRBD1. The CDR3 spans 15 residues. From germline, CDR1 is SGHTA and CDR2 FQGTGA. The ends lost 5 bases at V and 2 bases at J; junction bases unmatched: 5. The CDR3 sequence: CASSLGQGVPYEQYF. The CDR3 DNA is TGTGCCAGCAGCCTGGGACAGGGGGTACCCTACGAGCAGTACTTC.

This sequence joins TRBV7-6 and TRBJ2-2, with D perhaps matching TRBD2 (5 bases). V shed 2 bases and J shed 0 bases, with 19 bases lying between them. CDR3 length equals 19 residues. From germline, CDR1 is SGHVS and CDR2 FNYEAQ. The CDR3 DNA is TGTGCCAGCAGCTTACGTCGGCGTCCGGGATACCCGAACACCGGGGAGCTGTTTTTT. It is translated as CASSLRRRPGYPNTGELFF.

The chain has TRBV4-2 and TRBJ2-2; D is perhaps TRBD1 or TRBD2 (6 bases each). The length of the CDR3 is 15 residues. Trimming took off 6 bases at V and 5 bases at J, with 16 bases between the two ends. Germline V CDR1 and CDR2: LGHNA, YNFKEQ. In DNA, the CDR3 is TGTGCCAGCAGGAGGGGGGACACTTCGACCGGGGAGCTGTTTTTT. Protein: CASRRGDTSTGELFF.

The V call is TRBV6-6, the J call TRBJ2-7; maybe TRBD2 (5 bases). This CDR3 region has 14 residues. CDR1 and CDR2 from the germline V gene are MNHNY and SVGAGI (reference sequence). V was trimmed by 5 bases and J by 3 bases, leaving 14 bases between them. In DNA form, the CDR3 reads TGTGCCAGCAGTCCATGGACTGGATACTACGAGCAGTACTTC. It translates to CASSPWTGYYEQYF.

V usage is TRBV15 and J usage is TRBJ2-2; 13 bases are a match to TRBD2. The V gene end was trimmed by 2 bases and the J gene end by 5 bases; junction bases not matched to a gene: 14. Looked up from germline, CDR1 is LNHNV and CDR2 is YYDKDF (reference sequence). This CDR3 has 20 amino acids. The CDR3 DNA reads TGTGCCACCAGCAGAAGCGGACTAGCGGGAGTAGGGGCTGTGACCGGGGAGCTGTTTTTT. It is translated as CATSRSGLAGVGAVTGELFF.

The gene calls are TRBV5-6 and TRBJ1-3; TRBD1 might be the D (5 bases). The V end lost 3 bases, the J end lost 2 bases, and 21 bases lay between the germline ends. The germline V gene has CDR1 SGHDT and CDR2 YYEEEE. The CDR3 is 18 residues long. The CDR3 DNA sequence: TGTGCCAGCAGCTGGGGCCTCGGGGGGAGAGGCCCTGGAAACACCATATATTTT. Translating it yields CASSWGLGGRGPGNTIYF. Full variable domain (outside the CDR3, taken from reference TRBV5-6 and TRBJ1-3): DAGVTQSPTHLIKTRGQQVTLRCSPKSGHDTVSWYQQALGQGPQFIFQYYEEEERQRGNFPDRFSGHQFPNYSSELNVNALLLGDSALYLCASSWGLGGRGPGNTIYFGEGSWLTVV.

CDR3 amino acids: CASSGERASTQYF. The CDR3 nucleotides are TGTGCCAGCAGCGGCGAAAGGGCCTCGACGCAGTATTTT. The rearrangement joins TRBV4-2 to TRBJ2-3; D is undetermined. The V and J ends lost 5 bases and 9 bases respectively, with 15 bases between them. Germline V CDR1 and CDR2: LGHNA, YNFKEQ. This CDR3 has 13 amino acids.

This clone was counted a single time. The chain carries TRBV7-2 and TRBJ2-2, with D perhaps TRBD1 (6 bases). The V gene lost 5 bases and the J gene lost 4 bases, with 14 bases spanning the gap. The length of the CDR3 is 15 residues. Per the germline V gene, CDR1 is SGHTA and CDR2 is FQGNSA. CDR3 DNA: TGTGCCAGCAGCCATACAGGGCCCACCACCGGGGAGCTGTTTTTT. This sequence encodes CASSHTGPTTGELFF.